The 6 T cell receptor beta chains presented below share a single source sample, sequenced in a study of blood T cell repertoires in COVID-19. The data were produced by immunoSEQ multiplex PCR, yet TCRdb's version contains in-frame clones alone and is incomplete. This table has some 220,000 clones, around 90% appearing once. The sample consisted of peripheral blood. The receptors here all came from a man aged 25 to 40 with COVID-19, enrolled during active disease.

J is TRBJ2-2 and V is TRBV5-4, with 12 bases fitting TRBD2. The CDR3 has 17 amino acids. CDR1 is SGHNT, CDR2 YYREEE, per germline (reference sequence). J was trimmed by 6 bases and V by 4 bases; bases with no gene match: 10. CDR3 nucleotides: TGTGCCAGCAGCAAACTAGCGGGGGGCTTGCTTTCCGGGGAGCTGTTTTTT. Translating it yields CASSKLAGGLLSGELFF.

Points on this clone: Other DNA variants within this sample encode the same CDR3. The V call is TRBV9, the J call TRBJ2-7, with D perhaps TRBD2 (5 bases). Germline CDR1 is SGDLS and CDR2 is YYNGEE. The CDR3 is 14 residues long. The germline V and J ends were trimmed by 0 bases and 2 bases, with 9 bases remaining between them. The CDR3 DNA reads TGTGCCAGCAGCGTAGGGACTGGGCCCTACGAGCAGTACTTC. It translates to CASSVGTGPYEQYF.

The CDR3: CASSPPTRTDTQYF. CDR3 DNA: TGTGCCAGCAGCCCTCCTACGCGCACAGATACGCAGTATTTT. V and J are TRBV7-9 and TRBJ2-3; no definite D call. Trimming took off 5 bases at V and 1 base at J, with 10 bases between the two ends. Looked up from germline, CDR1 is SEHNR and CDR2 is FQNEAQ (reference sequence). The CDR3 extends over 14 amino acids.

This clone was counted only a few times. This rearrangement joins TRBV19 to TRBJ1-5, with 7 bases aligning to TRBD1. This CDR3 is built from 16 residues. With 7 bases clipped from V and 4 bases from J, the junction kept 13 bases outside the gene matches. Germline V CDR1 and CDR2: LNHDA, SQIVND (reference sequence). The CDR3 here is CASIKSRDSPNQPQHF. As DNA, the CDR3 is TGTGCCAGTATCAAATCCCGGGACAGCCCTAATCAGCCCCAGCATTTT.

V gene TRBV19 combines with J gene TRBJ2-5, with D possibly being TRBD1 (6 bases). The length of the CDR3 is 13 residues. CDR1 LNHDA and CDR2 SQIVND come from the germline V gene (reference sequence). Deletions cut 6 bases from V and 7 bases from J, with 15 bases between. The CDR3: CASRPQGLGTQYF. CDR3 sequence (DNA): TGTGCCAGTAGGCCACAGGGTTTAGGGACCCAGTACTTC.

V and J are TRBV6-2 or TRBV6-3 and TRBJ1-1; D is unresolved. This CDR3 has 15 residues. V gave up 4 bases and J gave up 6 bases, with 18 bases separating them. The germline V gene encodes CDR1 MNHEY and CDR2 SVGEGT. The CDR3 nucleotides read TGTGCCAGCAGTTCCTTCAACTTGCTTCATGCTGAAGCTTTCTTT. Translated, it gives CASSSFNLLHAEAFF.